This TCR beta chain derives from a study of blood T cells in healthy people across ages (dated by TCRdb to between 2014 and 2017). Some background on the complete study: In model experiments, template switching captured about one uniquely barcoded TCR beta cDNA molecule for every two T cells. Using deep sequencing normalized with unique cDNA molecular identifiers, the study measured how TCR beta repertoire diversity changes with age. The donors were split into four age groups: young (average about 15 years), middle-aged (roughly 40), aged (more than 55) and long-lived (roughly 80). To avoid experimental bias, donors of different ages were randomly spread across the sequencing lanes. The study analyzed two additional independent replicas of 1 million unique cDNA reads from the same blood draw for two donors, one aged 18 to 29 and one aged 80 or older.

Systemically healthy Caucasian individuals from Russia, over 30 in total and aged about 6 to 100 years, were included as donors. Each donor gave about 9.8 milliliters of peripheral blood, drawn into EDTA-treated Vacutainer tubes. Ficoll-Paque density-gradient centrifugation was used to isolate PBMCs, with at least 6.5 million per sample. Total RNA, at least 5 micrograms per sample, was extracted from PBMCs with Trizol reagent. Naive CD45RAhigh/CD27high T cell percentages were measured by flow cytometry on a PBMC aliquot from every donor. A word on this clonotype: Its antigen remains undetermined. Base qualities are missing; no much larger clone stands one base away.

The CDR3 spans 15 residues, from the cysteine through the phenylalanine. Only the CDR3 part of the read is kept: 45 bases, read in frame from the first base. V loses 0 bases of germline sequence and J loses 3 bases, and the interval between the two ends is 14 bases. In the germline V gene (reference sequence), CDR1 corresponds to DFQATT and CDR2 to SNEGSKA. Findings and caveats that apply to the study as a whole: A strong correlation was found between observed TCR beta diversity and the percentage of naive T cells measured by flow cytometry. Compared with the aged group, the long-lived group had more naive CD4+ T cells, fewer expanded clones and increased TCR diversity, suggesting age selection. Total diversity estimates from one million sequenced T cells were considered lower bounds and underestimates. Observed TCR beta diversity per million T cells fell roughly linearly with age, and a significant reduction was already apparent by age roughly 40. Since profiling was done on bulk unsorted PBMCs, naive and antigen-experienced compartments could not be conclusively compared. Donor CMV infection status was unknown, potentially confounding age-related changes in expanded clonotypes.

Library construction relied on 5' RACE. The sequencing machine was an Illumina HiSeq 2500. A second PCR of roughly 7 to 11 cycles was performed with a sample-barcoded 5' primer and a J-beta primer mix. Each TCR beta cDNA molecule received a unique molecular identifier from a template-switch 5' adaptor carrying 12 random nucleotides. At least 2.5 million CDR3-containing paired-end reads were obtained from each sample. First-strand cDNA was synthesized from all RNA with the Mint cDNA synthesis kit, primed by a TRBC-specific oligonucleotide. Following uracil-DNA glycosylase treatment, all cDNA underwent a first 18-cycle PCR with the universal primers M1SS and BC2_uni_R. The paper's data handling went like this. Each sample was normalized by randomly selecting 1 million high-quality reads, each carrying a distinct molecular identifier. Reads with shared molecular identifiers were discarded instead of being binned into consensus sequences. MiTCR, run with a Q25 quality threshold and the strictest error-elimination algorithm, handled CDR3 identification, clonotype clustering and error correction. A nonparametric unseen species model with Euler transformation was used to estimate lower-bound total TCR beta diversity. TCRdb reworked the public reads: Q25 trimming with fastp, MiXCR clone assembly, productive beta chains retained. CDR3 protein sequences are deduplicated, and each keeps its most common genes and DNA. The V and J calls reflect TCRdb's pipeline rather than the authors' work. This sample has around 1,600,000 distinct CDR3 sequences in its table, and about 45% of those were observed once. In total, the top ten clones hold roughly 3.7% of the sample.

The sequence was collected from a young woman in good health. The chain was built from TRBV20-1 and TRBJ1-2, with an unclear D gene assignment. Sequencing input: blood. The DNA is as follows: TGCAGTGCTAGAGATCTGGGCAGTCACTACTATGGCTACACCTTC. It translates to CSARDLGSHYYGYTF.